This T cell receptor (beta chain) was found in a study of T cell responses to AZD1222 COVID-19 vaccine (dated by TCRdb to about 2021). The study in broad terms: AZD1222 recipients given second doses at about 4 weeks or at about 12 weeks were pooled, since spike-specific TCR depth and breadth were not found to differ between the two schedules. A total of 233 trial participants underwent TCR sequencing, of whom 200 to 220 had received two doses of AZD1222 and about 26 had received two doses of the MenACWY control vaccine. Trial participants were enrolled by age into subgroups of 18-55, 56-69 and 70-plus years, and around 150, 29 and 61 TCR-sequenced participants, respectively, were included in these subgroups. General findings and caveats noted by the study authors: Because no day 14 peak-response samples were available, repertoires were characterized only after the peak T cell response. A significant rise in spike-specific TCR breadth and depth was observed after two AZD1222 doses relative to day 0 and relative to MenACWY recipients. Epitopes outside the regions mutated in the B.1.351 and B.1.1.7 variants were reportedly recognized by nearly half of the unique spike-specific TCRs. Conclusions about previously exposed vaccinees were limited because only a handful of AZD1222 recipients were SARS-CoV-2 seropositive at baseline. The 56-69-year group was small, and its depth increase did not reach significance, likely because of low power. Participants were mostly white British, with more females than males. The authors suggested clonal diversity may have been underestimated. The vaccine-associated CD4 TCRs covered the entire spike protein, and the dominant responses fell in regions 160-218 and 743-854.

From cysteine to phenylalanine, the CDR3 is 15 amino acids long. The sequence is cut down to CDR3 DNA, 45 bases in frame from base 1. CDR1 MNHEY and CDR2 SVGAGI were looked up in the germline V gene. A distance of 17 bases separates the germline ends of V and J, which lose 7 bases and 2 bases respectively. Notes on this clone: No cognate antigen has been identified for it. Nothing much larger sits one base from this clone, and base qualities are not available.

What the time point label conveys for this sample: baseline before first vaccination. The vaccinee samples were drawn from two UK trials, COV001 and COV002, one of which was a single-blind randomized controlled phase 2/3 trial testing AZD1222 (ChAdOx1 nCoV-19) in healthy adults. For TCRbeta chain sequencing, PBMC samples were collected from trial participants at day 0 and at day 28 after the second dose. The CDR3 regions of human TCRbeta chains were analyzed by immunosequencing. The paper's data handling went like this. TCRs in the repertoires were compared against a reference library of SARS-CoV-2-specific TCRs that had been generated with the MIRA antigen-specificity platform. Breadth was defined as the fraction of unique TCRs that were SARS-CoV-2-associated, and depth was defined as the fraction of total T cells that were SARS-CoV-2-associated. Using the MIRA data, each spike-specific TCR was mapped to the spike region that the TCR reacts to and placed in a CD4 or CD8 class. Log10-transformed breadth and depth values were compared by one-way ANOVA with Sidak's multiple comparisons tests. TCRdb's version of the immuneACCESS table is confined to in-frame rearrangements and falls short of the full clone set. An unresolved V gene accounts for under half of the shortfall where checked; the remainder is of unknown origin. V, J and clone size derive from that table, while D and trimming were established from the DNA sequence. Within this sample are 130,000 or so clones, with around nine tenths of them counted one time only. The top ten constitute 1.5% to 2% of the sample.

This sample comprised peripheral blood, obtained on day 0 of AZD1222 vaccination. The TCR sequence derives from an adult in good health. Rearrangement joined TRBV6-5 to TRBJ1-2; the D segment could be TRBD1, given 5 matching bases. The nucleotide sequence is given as TGTGCCAGCAAATCCACGCGGGGGTGGAACTATGGCTACACCTTC. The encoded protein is CASKSTRGWNYGYTF.